These 30 T cell receptor beta chains were sequenced from one sample in a study of Ad26.COV2.S vaccination and SARS-CoV-2 variants. The protocol was immunoSEQ multiplex PCR, while the TCRdb copy is restricted to in-frame clones and leaves out a portion. The sample shows over 110,000 clones, approximately 90% of them seen only once. The specimen comprised peripheral blood, sampled after recovery from COVID-19. All receptors come from a human donor who had recovered from COVID-19.

The chain recombines TRBV18 with TRBJ1-6, with D uncertain. CDR3 length equals 12 residues. Germline CDR1 KGHSH, CDR2 LQKENI. V was pared by 4 bases and J by 7 bases, with 5 bases between. For the CDR3, the DNA is TGTGCCAGCTCACGGAGAAATTCACCCCTCCACTTT. Its protein is CASSRRNSPLHF.

The chain recombines TRBV28 with TRBJ2-2; a possible D gene is TRBD2 (6 bases). Germline V lookup: CDR1 MDHEN, CDR2 SYDVKM. The CDR3 spans 14 residues. Trimming stripped 5 bases from V and 4 bases from J, with 11 bases between. Here the CDR3 reads CASSHAGGTGELFF. CDR3 coding DNA: TGTGCCAGCAGTCATGCCGGGGGCACCGGGGAGCTGTTTTTT.

The rearrangement joins TRBV27 to TRBJ1-2, with 11 bases identical to TRBD1. The CDR3 spans 15 residues. V lost 5 bases and J lost 2; bases outside the gene matches: 4. Germline CDR1 reads MNHEY; CDR2 reads SMNVEV (reference sequence). Here the CDR3 reads CASSRDRGGNYGYTF. CDR3 coding DNA: TGTGCCAGCAGTCGGGACAGGGGGGGCAACTATGGCTACACCTTC.

The rearrangement links TRBV7-2 to TRBJ2-2; 12 positions match TRBD2. The CDR3 loop spans 15 amino acids. CDR1 SGHTA and CDR2 FQGNSA come from the germline V gene. V gave up 1 base and J gave up 6 bases; unmatched junction bases: 0. The CDR3: CASSLGLAGAGELFF. CDR3 DNA sequence: TGTGCCAGCAGCTTAGGACTAGCGGGAGCCGGGGAGCTGTTTTTT.

This sequence joins TRBV28 and TRBJ2-1; D gene unclear. V was cut by 6 bases and J by 12 bases, with 18 bases left in between. Germline values: CDR1 MDHEN, CDR2 SYDVKM. This CDR3 is 13 amino acids long. CDR3 sequence (DNA): TGTGCCAGCAGCATTCCCCCTGCTCTCGGGCAGTTCTTC. Its protein product is CASSIPPALGQFF. Based on the CDR3 plus reference TRBV28 and TRBJ2-1, the full variable domain is DVKVTQSSRYLVKRTGEKVFLECVQDMDHENMFWYRQDPGLGLRLIYFSYDVKMKEKGDIPEGYSVSREKKERFSLILESASTNQTSMYLCASSIPPALGQFFGPGTRLTVL.

CDR3 residues: CASSLSTIREQFF. The CDR3 region has the DNA TGTGCCAGCAGTTTATCGACTATACGGGAGCAGTTCTTC. This sequence joins TRBV27 and TRBJ2-1; TRBD2 is a possible D gene (5 bases). Deletions cut 0 bases from V and 10 bases from J, with 10 bases between. The CDR3 runs to 13 residues. Germline V gene sequence: CDR1 MNHEY, CDR2 SMNVEV (reference sequence).

This chain connects TRBV28 to TRBJ1-5, with unresolved D. CDR1 and CDR2 from the germline V gene are MDHEN and SYDVKM. The V and J ends lost 7 bases and 3 bases respectively, with 10 bases between them. The CDR3 runs to 13 residues. CDR3 DNA: TGTGCCAGCACCGCACCCTACAATCAGCCCCAGCATTTT. Translated: CASTAPYNQPQHF.

This chain links TRBV28 with TRBJ2-3; 10 bases map to TRBD1. After removal of 9 bases from V and 5 bases from J, the junction contained 11 bases not matched to a gene. Germline V gives CDR1 MDHEN, CDR2 SYDVKM. The CDR3 consists of 15 residues. CDR3 region: CASQTGGAVRDTQYF. Here the CDR3 DNA reads TGTGCCAGTCAGACAGGGGGCGCGGTAAGAGATACGCAGTATTTT.

A single count supports this clone. V and J are TRBV28 and TRBJ1-1; unclear D gene. The CDR3 has 13 amino acids. The V gene lost 6 bases and the J gene lost 2 bases, with 10 bases spanning the gap. Germline V gives CDR1 MDHEN, CDR2 SYDVKM. Here the CDR3 reads CASSPVPNTEAFF. The DNA of the CDR3 is TGTGCCAGCAGCCCGGTCCCAAACACTGAAGCTTTCTTT. The entire variable domain, with the rest obtained from reference TRBV28 and TRBJ1-1, is as follows: DVKVTQSSRYLVKRTGEKVFLECVQDMDHENMFWYRQDPGLGLRLIYFSYDVKMKEKGDIPEGYSVSREKKERFSLILESASTNQTSMYLCASSPVPNTEAFFGQGTRLTVV.

The chain has TRBV5-4 and TRBJ2-3, with 9 bases lining up with TRBD2. Germline loops: CDR1 SGHNT, CDR2 YYREEE (reference sequence). This CDR3 is built from 18 residues. Losses at the gene ends were 0 bases for V and 5 bases for J; bases not matched to a gene: 13. The chain's CDR3 is CASSLDKRGARGGDTQYF. DNA of the CDR3: TGTGCCAGCAGCTTGGACAAGCGGGGGGCCAGAGGTGGAGATACGCAGTATTTT.

The V gene is TRBV5-8, the J gene TRBJ2-7, with TRBD2 as a possible D gene (5 bases). CDR1 and CDR2 (germline): SGHTS, YDEGEE. This CDR3 contains 16 residues. The germline V and J ends were trimmed by 0 bases and 3 bases, with 16 bases remaining between them. The DNA of the CDR3 is TGTGCCAGCAGCTTGGATGCGGGTCTTCTTGGCTACGAGCAGTACTTC. Translation gives CASSLDAGLLGYEQYF. The full variable domain, in which reference TRBV5-8 and TRBJ2-7 provide the parts outside the CDR3, is EAGVTQSPTHLIKTRGQQATLRCSPISGHTSVYWYQQALGLGLQFLLWYDEGEERNRGNFPPRFSGRQFPNYSSELNVNALELEDSALYLCASSLDAGLLGYEQYFGPGTRLTVT.

As to this clone: The sample contains more than one DNA sequence encoding this CDR3. This chain links TRBV6-5 with TRBJ2-5, with D possibly TRBD1 on 5 matching bases. Trimming left V 6 bases short and J 4 bases short, with 9 bases between. CDR3 length: 12 residues. Germline V gene data show CDR1 as MNHEY and CDR2 as SVGAGI. CDR3 coding DNA: TGTGCCAGCAGATCAGGGCGAGAGACCCAGTACTTC. It encodes CASRSGRETQYF.

The J gene is TRBJ2-7, the V gene TRBV29-1; D is undetermined. V was pared by 1 base and J by 6 bases, with 10 bases between. This CDR3 has 12 amino acids. Germline V gene sequence: CDR1 SQVTM, CDR2 ANQGSEA. The DNA of the CDR3 is TGCAGCGTTGAAGTCGGGTCCGGCGAGCAGTACTTC. Protein: CSVEVGSGEQYF.

J is TRBJ1-5 and V is TRBV28; D gene uncertain. V lost 1 base, J lost 7 bases, and 11 bases lay in between. CDR1 and CDR2 (germline): MDHEN, SYDVKM. The CDR3 is 14 amino acids. CDR3 residues: CASSLSPGKQPQHF. Here the CDR3 DNA reads TGTGCCAGCAGTTTATCTCCGGGGAAACAGCCCCAGCATTTT.

The V gene is TRBV27, the J gene TRBJ1-4; tentative D call: TRBD1 (6 bases). The germline V and J ends were trimmed by 6 bases and 3 bases, with 11 bases remaining between them. Germline CDR1 is MNHEY and CDR2 is SMNVEV (reference sequence). The CDR3 has 14 residues. DNA of the CDR3: TGTGCCAGCAGACAGGGAGGAGCTAATGAAAAACTGTTTTTT. It is translated as CASRQGGANEKLFF.

The chain joins TRBV5-1 to TRBJ1-6; 9 bases line up with TRBD1. The CDR3 is 17 amino acids. The V segment lost 3 bases and the J segment 4 bases; nucleotides outside the gene matches: 8. CDR1 SGHRS and CDR2 YFSETQ come from the germline V gene. The chain's CDR3 is CASSSLGQGVYNSPLHF. The DNA of the CDR3 is TGCGCCAGCAGCTCCCTGGGACAGGGCGTATATAATTCACCCCTCCACTTT.

The chain is built from TRBV4-3 and TRBJ1-1; no definite D call. Germline CDR1 reads LGHNA; CDR2 reads YSLEER. Trimming stripped 3 bases from V and 1 base from J, with 12 bases between. CDR3 length: 15 amino acids. The CDR3 sequence: CASSQALLRNTEAFF. In DNA, the CDR3 is TGCGCCAGCAGCCAGGCCCTCTTGCGGAACACTGAAGCTTTCTTT.

This chain uses TRBV20-1 with TRBJ2-5, with no clear D. The V gene lost 2 bases and the J gene lost 5 bases, with 3 bases spanning the gap. The length of the CDR3 is 10 residues. Germline CDR1 and CDR2: DFQATT and SNEGSKA (reference sequence). CDR3 in amino acids: CSARKETQYF. CDR3 coding DNA: TGCAGTGCTAGAAAGGAGACCCAGTACTTC.

The genes are TRBV7-2 and TRBJ1-5; the match to TRBD1 covers 7 bases. Germline V gene sequence: CDR1 SGHTA, CDR2 FQGNSA. V gave up 3 bases and J gave up 7 bases; unmatched junction bases: 9. This CDR3 is built from 15 residues. The CDR3: CASSLLRQGGQPQHF. DNA of the CDR3: TGTGCCAGCAGCTTGCTAAGACAGGGAGGACAGCCCCAGCATTTT.

The chain is built from TRBV7-8 and TRBJ1-6, with D hard to call. Germline V CDR1 and CDR2: SGHVS, FQNEAQ. This CDR3 spans 15 amino acids. Trimming took off 2 bases at V and 10 bases at J, with 15 bases between the two ends. CDR3 bases: TGTGCCAGCAGCTTAAATTCACAGAGTAACTCACCCCTCCACTTT. This encodes CASSLNSQSNSPLHF.

This clone has more than one count but fewer than ten. The V gene is TRBV28, the J gene TRBJ2-1; D tentatively fits TRBD1 or TRBD2 (6 bases each). The V and J ends lost 6 bases and 6 bases respectively, with 18 bases between them. Per the germline V gene, CDR1 is MDHEN and CDR2 is SYDVKM. The CDR3 runs to 15 residues. The CDR3 spells CASRTQTRGGNEQFF. The DNA for the CDR3 is TGTGCCAGCAGAACCCAGACTAGAGGGGGCAATGAGCAGTTCTTC.

This clone appeared a single time. The chain carries TRBV7-8 and TRBJ1-6; tentatively, D is TRBD1 (5 bases). Germline CDR1 reads SGHVS; CDR2 reads FQNEAQ. The ends were cut back, 1 base at V and 10 bases at J, with 14 bases in the middle. This CDR3 region has 15 residues. The CDR3 DNA follows: TGTGCCAGCAGCTTAGATCTGGGGCAAGGGTCACCCCTCCACTTT. The encoded protein is CASSLDLGQGSPLHF.

In nucleotides, the CDR3 is TGTGCCAGCAGCGAGGGGCGCAGGTTTGGCTACACCTTC. Translation: CASSEGRRFGYTF. The chain carries TRBV7-9 and TRBJ1-2, with D possibly matching TRBD1 (5 bases). Germline assignment: CDR1 SEHNR and CDR2 FQNEAQ (reference sequence). V was trimmed by 5 bases and J by 7 bases, leaving 14 bases between them. This CDR3 region has 13 residues.

V and J are TRBV28 and TRBJ1-1; D gene uncertain. Germline assignment: CDR1 MDHEN and CDR2 SYDVKM. The CDR3 is 16 amino acids. Trimming took off 6 bases at V and 0 bases at J, with 17 bases between the two ends. CDR3 coding DNA: TGTGCCAGCAGCTTCCCTACTCGCTCCATGAACACTGAAGCTTTCTTT. It encodes CASSFPTRSMNTEAFF.

This clone was observed a few times. The chain recombines TRBV7-2 with TRBJ1-5; 7 bases agree with TRBD1. Per the germline V gene, CDR1 is SGHTA and CDR2 is FQGNSA. After removal of 5 bases from V and 4 bases from J, the junction contained 2 bases not matched to a gene. This CDR3 spans 13 amino acids. This CDR3 is CASSQQGNQPQHF. In DNA, the CDR3 is TGTGCCAGCAGCCAACAGGGGAATCAGCCCCAGCATTTT.

This clone came up once. V and J are TRBV21-1 and TRBJ1-4. TRBV21-1 is tagged as a pseudogene. The CDR3 runs to 15 residues. This CDR3 reads CASSTRRGEDEKLFF. The DNA for the CDR3 is TGTGCCAGCAGCACAAGAAGGGGGGAGGATGAAAAACTGTTTTTT.

This chain joins TRBV27 and TRBJ1-1; 9 bases are shared with TRBD1. The CDR3 totals 13 residues. From germline, CDR1 is MNHEY and CDR2 SMNVEV (reference sequence). With 5 bases clipped from V and 10 bases from J, the junction kept 8 bases outside the gene matches. In nucleotides, the CDR3 is TGTGCCAGCAGTATTACAGGGGGCGGCGGAGCTTTCTTT. This sequence encodes CASSITGGGGAFF.

In DNA form, the CDR3 reads TGCGCCAGCAGCCAAGATCCGGTACGGCTAACCCACCAAGAGACCCAGTACTTC. It is translated as CASSQDPVRLTHQETQYF. This rearrangement joins TRBV4-1 to TRBJ2-5; D gene unclear. This CDR3 has 18 residues. V was pared by 0 bases and J by 0 bases, with 17 bases between. Germline-derived CDR1 and CDR2 are MGHRA and YSYEKL.

The chain employs TRBV15 and TRBJ1-4, with 9 bases lining up with TRBD1. The CDR3 loop spans 17 amino acids. After removal of 0 bases from V and 8 bases from J, the junction contained 10 bases not matched to a gene. The germline V gene encodes CDR1 LNHNV and CDR2 YYDKDF (reference sequence). In DNA form, the CDR3 reads TGTGCCACCAGCAGAGATTGGGAACAGGGGGCGGGAGAAAAACTGTTTTTT. Translated: CATSRDWEQGAGEKLFF.

This clone was recorded once. The CDR3 reads CASSPAEGIQYF. The CDR3 coding sequence is TGTGCCAGCTCACCAGCAGAGGGCATTCAGTACTTC. V usage is TRBV18 and J usage is TRBJ2-4, with a tentative D call TRBD2 (5 bases). The CDR3 length is 12 residues. Per germline, CDR1 KGHSH and CDR2 LQKENI. Trimming cost V 2 bases and J 9 bases, with 8 bases left between them.